Shown below are 21 T cell receptor beta chains from a single sample sequenced in a study of CD8+ T cells in alopecia areata. The investigators collected lesional scalp punch biopsies and peripheral blood from alopecia areata patients. Investigators isolated RNA and reverse transcribed it into cDNA to act as the sequencing template. Repertoires were generated with immunoSEQ multiplex PCR, while TCRdb's copy carries only in-frame clones and drops some. The table records about 11,000 clones, roughly 60% of them present only once. The sample was skin, taken at week 0. The receptor source for this set is a human donor with alopecia areata.

For this clone: The junction departs from the called germline gene at one end, perhaps through a read error. The chain joins TRBV4-1 to TRBJ2-1; 12 nucleotides align to TRBD2. Germline V CDR1 and CDR2: MGHRA, YSYEKL. This CDR3 region has 20 residues. Here the CDR3 reads CASSRGLAGPGPFSYNGQFF. CDR3 nucleotides: TGCGCCAGCAGCCGGGGACTAGCGGGCCCGGGGCCATTTTCCTACAATGGGCAGTTCTTC.

The chain carries TRBV4-1 and TRBJ2-7; TRBD2 matches 15 bases. The CDR3 extends over 17 amino acids. The germline gives CDR1 MGHRA, CDR2 YSYEKL. V was clipped by 4 bases and J by 6 bases; unmatched bases: 10. The CDR3 loop reads CASSRIGLAGGLAEQYF. The CDR3 DNA reads TGCGCCAGCAGCCGCATCGGACTAGCGGGGGGGCTCGCCGAGCAGTACTTC.

The chain couples TRBV28 to TRBJ1-1; D call uncertain. Germline loops: CDR1 MDHEN, CDR2 SYDVKM. V lost 2 bases and J lost 3, with 7 bases in between. The CDR3 length is 13 residues. The CDR3 DNA sequence: TGTGCCAGCAGTTTACGCTGGTACACTGAAGCTTTCTTT. Encoded protein: CASSLRWYTEAFF. Variable domain in full (rest from reference TRBV28 and TRBJ1-1): DVKVTQSSRYLVKRTGEKVFLECVQDMDHENMFWYRQDPGLGLRLIYFSYDVKMKEKGDIPEGYSVSREKKERFSLILESASTNQTSMYLCASSLRWYTEAFFGQGTRLTVV.

The table lists this clone with a count of one. The V gene is TRBV5-6, the J gene TRBJ1-2; no reliable D call. Trimming removed 1 base at V and 3 bases at J, with 13 bases between. The CDR3 runs 15 residues. Germline loops: CDR1 SGHDT, CDR2 YYEEEE. The CDR3 region is CASSLYRRRDYGYTF. CDR3 coding DNA: TGTGCCAGCAGCTTGTACCGGAGAAGGGACTATGGCTACACCTTC. Full variable domain (remainder filled in from reference TRBV5-6 and TRBJ1-2): DAGVTQSPTHLIKTRGQQVTLRCSPKSGHDTVSWYQQALGQGPQFIFQYYEEEERQRGNFPDRFSGHQFPNYSSELNVNALLLGDSALYLCASSLYRRRDYGYTFGSGTRLTVV.

In its sample, this clone was seen a few times. Here the CDR3 reads CASRAQGNSYEQYF. Written as DNA, the CDR3 is TGTGCCAGCAGGGCACAGGGGAATAGCTACGAGCAGTACTTC. The chain has TRBV6-1 and TRBJ2-7; the match to TRBD1 covers 7 bases. The CDR3 has 14 amino acids. V lost 6 bases to trimming and J lost 3 bases; unmatched junction nucleotides: 8. From germline, CDR1 is MNHNS and CDR2 SASEGT.

This clone is labeled large (0.1 to 1%). The chain carries TRBV10-3 and TRBJ2-7; 9 bases fit TRBD2. The V and J ends lost 4 bases and 5 bases, in that order; junction bases with no gene match: 9. The germline V gene has CDR1 ENHRY and CDR2 SYGVKD. The CDR3 extends over 15 amino acids. This CDR3 is CAISAVSGSKDEQYF. In DNA, the CDR3 is TGTGCCATCAGTGCCGTTAGCGGGAGTAAGGACGAGCAGTACTTC.

This clone was seen only a few times. This chain connects TRBV6-6 to TRBJ1-2; 8 bases match TRBD1. The CDR3 sequence is 16 residues long. J was trimmed by 8 bases and V by 10 bases; bases with no gene match: 21. Germline V gene sequence: CDR1 MNHNY, CDR2 SVGAGI (reference sequence). CDR3 bases: TGTGCCACCACACTAGGCGACAGGGGAGGCGCGCAAGGCTACACCTTC. As protein: CATTLGDRGGAQGYTF.

The chain is built from TRBV7-8 and TRBJ1-2; 9 bases line up with TRBD1. This CDR3 has 15 amino acids. The V and J ends lost 5 bases and 4 bases, in that order; junction bases with no gene match: 8. Germline V gene data show CDR1 as SGHVS and CDR2 as FQNEAQ. CDR3 sequence: CASSPGTGSAYGYTF. The CDR3 DNA sequence: TGTGCCAGCAGCCCCGGGACAGGGAGTGCCTATGGCTACACCTTC.

The CDR3 DNA reads as TGTGCCAGCAGCCTCCGGTGGAACACTGAAGCTTTCTTT. Translating it yields CASSLRWNTEAFF. The rearrangement uses TRBV11-1 and TRBJ1-1; no reliable D call. Between the trimmed V and J ends, which lost 5 bases and 1 base, there was a span of 8 bases. This CDR3 is 13 amino acids long. Germline V gives CDR1 SGHAT, CDR2 FQDESV (reference sequence).

In DNA form, the CDR3 reads TGTGCCACCTTATCCCGGATTCCCTACGAGCAGTACTTC. Translated, it gives CATLSRIPYEQYF. The gene calls are TRBV2 and TRBJ2-5; D gene ambiguous. With the DNA end fitting TRBJ2-7 better, the J assignment may be wrong. From germline, CDR1 is SNHLY and CDR2 FYNNEI. There are 13 residues in the CDR3.

With respect to this clone: Possible read error: a much larger clone is one base away. Other nucleotide sequences from this sample produce the same CDR3. This rearrangement joins TRBV4-1 to TRBJ2-1; unclear D gene. Germline V gives CDR1 MGHRA, CDR2 YSYEKL. Deletions cut 0 bases from V and 6 bases from J, with 3 bases between. The CDR3 extends over 12 amino acids. The CDR3 loop is CASSQDLNEQFF. DNA for the CDR3: TGCGCCAGCAGCCAAGACCTCAATGAGCAGTTCTTC.

The chain couples TRBV5-1 to TRBJ2-1; D is unresolved. From germline, CDR1 is SGHRS and CDR2 YFSETQ. Between the trimmed V and J ends, which lost 4 bases and 3 bases, there was a span of 14 bases. The CDR3 extends over 15 amino acids. The CDR3 coding sequence is TGCGCCAGCAGCCGACGGGTCCTGTACTACAATGAGCAGTTCTTC. The encoded protein is CASSRRVLYYNEQFF.

This rearrangement joins TRBV4-1 to TRBJ2-2; 12 bases are a match to TRBD1. Germline values: CDR1 MGHRA, CDR2 YSYEKL. V was pared by 3 bases and J by 4 bases, with 9 bases of the junction left unmatched. The length of the CDR3 is 18 residues. CDR3 in amino acids: CASSQGGQGARGTGELFF. CDR3 coding DNA: TGCGCCAGCAGCCAGGGGGGACAGGGGGCGCGAGGCACCGGGGAGCTGTTTTTT.

The CDR3 DNA sequence: TGTGCCAGCTCACTAACCGTAAGGGGAGTGAACACTGAAGCTTTCTTT. It specifies CASSLTVRGVNTEAFF. This rearrangement joins TRBV18 to TRBJ1-1; maybe TRBD1 (5 bases). Germline loops: CDR1 KGHSH, CDR2 LQKENI. Trimming left V 4 bases short and J 0 bases short, with 15 bases between. This CDR3 is 16 amino acids long.

The chain carries TRBV5-8 and TRBJ2-2; TRBD2 agrees at 7 bases. The germline gives CDR1 SGHTS, CDR2 YDEGEE. The CDR3 covers 18 residues. V lost 0 bases to trimming and J lost 0 bases; unmatched junction nucleotides: 8. The CDR3 reads CASSLAYIAGANTGELFF. The CDR3 DNA is TGTGCCAGCAGCTTGGCCTACATAGCGGGCGCGAACACCGGGGAGCTGTTTTTT.

This clone was counted only a few times. The chain links TRBV18 to TRBJ2-1, with 15 bases fitting TRBD2. V trimming: 0 bases; J trimming: 7 bases; junction bases outside the gene matches: 7. CDR3 length equals 18 residues. Germline CDR1 is KGHSH and CDR2 is LQKENI. The CDR3 bases are TGTGCCAGCTCACCACCGGGACTAGCGGGAGGATTCGAAAATGAGCAGTTCTTC. Protein sequence: CASSPPGLAGGFENEQFF.

The chain carries TRBV6-5 and TRBJ1-6, with D possibly being TRBD1 (6 bases). This CDR3 spans 13 amino acids. V lost 6 bases to trimming and J lost 9 bases, with 12 bases between them. Germline CDR1 is MNHEY and CDR2 is SVGAGI. The CDR3 nucleotides are TGTGCCAGCAGCTCAGGGGAAAGTTCACCCCTCCACTTT. Its translation is CASSSGESSPLHF.

V is TRBV5-1 and J is TRBJ2-1; D remains unclear. The CDR3 covers 13 residues. Germline CDR1 and CDR2: SGHRS and YFSETQ. Trimming cost V 0 bases and J 3 bases, with 4 bases left between them. For the CDR3, the DNA is TGCGCCAGCAGCTTGGCTATCTACAATGAGCAGTTCTTC. This sequence encodes CASSLAIYNEQFF.

This clone has a handful of counts. The chain couples TRBV6-1 to TRBJ1-5, with D perhaps matching TRBD1 (5 bases). V lost 0 bases, J lost 7 bases, and 13 bases lay in between. CDR1 and CDR2 from the germline V gene are MNHNS and SASEGT. This CDR3 region has 15 residues. As DNA, the CDR3 is TGTGCCAGCAGTGAAGCGCTGTGGGGCGGCCAGCCCCAGCATTTT. Its translation is CASSEALWGGQPQHF.

As concerns this clone: A read error may be the cause here, since a much bigger clone is one base away. It is likely a read error, because the conserved phenylalanine at the end of the CDR3 is missing. The chain is built from TRBV5-6 and TRBJ1-1; D gene uncertain. Trimming stripped 0 bases from V and 0 bases from J, with 3 bases between. The CDR3 is made up of 13 amino acids. Germline V gene sequence: CDR1 SGHDT, CDR2 YYEEEE. CDR3 DNA sequence: TGTGCCAGCAGCTTGGTGATGAACACTGAAGCTTTCCTT. It specifies CASSLVMNTEAFL.

This clone was recorded a few times. The same CDR3 arises from other DNA sequences in this sample as well. This rearrangement joins TRBV7-3 to TRBJ2-3, with 7 bases matching TRBD2. The CDR3 length is 13 residues. V trimming: 3 bases; J trimming: 6 bases; junction bases outside the gene matches: 3. Germline V CDR1 and CDR2: SGHTA, FQGTGA. CDR3: CASSFAGEDTQYF. CDR3 DNA: TGTGCCAGCAGCTTTGCGGGAGAGGATACGCAGTATTTT.